The next 6 T cell receptor beta chains were all read from a single sample in a study of cytomegalovirus exposure and HLA in healthy donors. Researchers ran the PCR with 60 Vbeta and 13 Jbeta primers. Data came from immunoSEQ multiplex PCR; TCRdb stores just in-frame clones and leaves some out. This sample has about 140,000 clones, with 77% found just once. The specimen sequenced was PBMCs. The receptor source for this set is a woman between 50 and 59 years old in good health and CMV-seronegative.

This clone came up a few times. The gene calls are TRBV5-8 and TRBJ2-2; 8 bases fit TRBD2. CDR1 is SGHTS, CDR2 YDEGEE, per germline. The trim removed 4 bases at V and 4 bases at J, leaving 6 bases unmatched. This CDR3 is built from 15 residues. CDR3 protein: CASSVGLDLTGELFF. The CDR3 DNA is TGTGCCAGCAGCGTGGGACTAGATCTCACCGGGGAGCTGTTTTTT.

This clone was seen a handful of times. V is TRBV18 and J is TRBJ2-3; 7 bases align to TRBD1. The V segment lost 0 bases and the J segment 0 bases; nucleotides outside the gene matches: 3. CDR3 size: 16 residues. Germline V gives CDR1 KGHSH, CDR2 LQKENI. This CDR3 is CASSPPTGLSTDTQYF. DNA of the CDR3: TGTGCCAGCTCACCACCGACAGGGCTAAGCACAGATACGCAGTATTTT.

The chain uses TRBV11-2 and TRBJ2-7, with 7 bases that match TRBD1. V shed 5 bases and J 6 bases; nucleotides not matched to a gene: 13. The CDR3 has 15 amino acids. In germline, CDR1 is SGHAT, CDR2 FQNNGV. The chain's CDR3 is CASSATRGTAGEQYF. CDR3 DNA sequence: TGTGCCAGCAGCGCAACGAGGGGGACAGCTGGCGAGCAGTACTTC.

This chain links TRBV19 with TRBJ2-7; TRBD1 matches 9 bases. Germline values: CDR1 LNHDA, CDR2 SQIVND (reference sequence). This CDR3 contains 15 residues. V lost 1 base to trimming and J lost 4 bases; unmatched junction nucleotides: 5. The CDR3: CASSIAGTGPYEQYF. The CDR3 region has the DNA TGTGCCAGTAGTATAGCGGGGACAGGGCCATACGAGCAGTACTTC.

The chain employs TRBV2 and TRBJ1-2, with D possibly being TRBD1 (5 bases). The CDR3 is 14 residues long. Deletions cut 6 bases from V and 2 bases from J, with 13 bases between. Germline assignment: CDR1 SNHLY and CDR2 FYNNEI. CDR3 in amino acids: CASSYDRLNYGYTF. DNA for the CDR3: TGTGCCAGCAGCTACGACAGACTCAACTATGGCTACACCTTC. Complete variable domain (other parts from reference TRBV2 and TRBJ1-2): EPEVTQTPSHQVTQMGQEVILRCVPISNHLYFYWYRQILGQKVEFLVSFYNNEISEKSEIFDDQFSVERPDGSNFTLKIRSTKLEDSAMYFCASSYDRLNYGYTFGSGTRLTVV.

The V call is TRBV7-9, the J call TRBJ1-2; 7 bases are a match to TRBD1. The V segment lost 5 bases and the J segment 4 bases; nucleotides outside the gene matches: 7. The germline CDR1 and CDR2 sequences are SEHNR and FQNEAQ (reference sequence). This CDR3 contains 14 residues. CDR3 sequence (DNA): TGTGCCAGCAGCCTAGGACAGGCATCCTATGGCTACACCTTC. Its protein is CASSLGQASYGYTF. Full variable domain (missing parts from reference TRBV7-9 and TRBJ1-2): DTGVSQNPRHKITKRGQNVTFRCDPISEHNRLYWYRQTLGQGPEFLTYFQNEAQLEKSRLLSDRFSAERPKGSFSTLEIQRTEQGDSAMYLCASSLGQASYGYTFGSGTRLTVV.